The sequence of this TCR beta chain was determined in a study of Graves' ophthalmopathy and Graves' hyperthyroidism. The CDR3 totals 15 residues. V was pared by 6 bases and J by 6 bases, with 18 bases between. CDR1 ENHRY and CDR2 SYGVKD come from the germline V gene. Amplification targeted the TCR beta CDR3 regions, with RNA transcripts as the source material. Amplification began with first-round RT-PCR using HTBI primers, then second-round multiplex PCR was performed. TCRdb re-called the multiplex PCR reads with MiXCR, one entry per CDR3 protein. The table has over a million distinct CDR3 sequences, about 38% seen once.

The clonotype comes from an adult man with Graves' hyperthyroidism. The chain has TRBV10-3 and TRBJ1-5; tentative D call: TRBD1 (6 bases). The source material was peripheral blood or thyroid tissue (not recorded which). CDR3 in amino acids: CAISQDVQGGQPQHF. The CDR3 coding sequence is TGTGCCATCAGCCAAGATGTACAGGGCGGTCAGCCCCAGCATTTT.